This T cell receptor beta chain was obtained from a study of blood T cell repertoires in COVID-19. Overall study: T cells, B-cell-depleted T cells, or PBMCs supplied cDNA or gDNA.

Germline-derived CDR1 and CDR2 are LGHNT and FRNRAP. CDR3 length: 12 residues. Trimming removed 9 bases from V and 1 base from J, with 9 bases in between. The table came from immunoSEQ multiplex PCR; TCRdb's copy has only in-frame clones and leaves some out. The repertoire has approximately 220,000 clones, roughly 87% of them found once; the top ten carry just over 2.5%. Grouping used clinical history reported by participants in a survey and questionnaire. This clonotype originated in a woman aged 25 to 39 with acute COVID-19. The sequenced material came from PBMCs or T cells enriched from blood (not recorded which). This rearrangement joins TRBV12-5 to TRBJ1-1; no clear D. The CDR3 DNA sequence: TGTGCTAGCTCGGTGTCGAACACTGAAGCTTTCTTT. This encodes CASSVSNTEAFF.